This entry is about one T cell receptor beta chain. V lost 2 bases, J lost 4 bases, and 11 bases stayed unmatched. The CDR3 is made up of 17 amino acids. The germline V gene encodes CDR1 MDHEN and CDR2 SYDVKM. These data originate in a study of blood T cell repertoires in COVID-19. Study background: PBMCs, B-cell-depleted T cells, or T cells provided the cDNA or gDNA that made up the material.

Sequencing was performed with immunoSEQ multiplex PCR; in TCRdb, only in-frame clones are kept and a portion is missing. The sample carries 120,000 or so clones, approximately 82% recorded once. Sequencing was carried out using peripheral blood. The chain joins TRBV28 to TRBJ1-3, with 7 bases identical to TRBD1. The sequence came from a man aged 80 or over with active or convalescent COVID-19. The CDR3 loop is CASSLPWSGGAGNTIYF. The DNA for the CDR3 is TGTGCCAGCAGTTTACCTTGGTCAGGGGGTGCGGGAAACACCATATATTTT. Together with reference TRBV28 and TRBJ1-3, the CDR3 gives the full variable domain: DVKVTQSSRYLVKRTGEKVFLECVQDMDHENMFWYRQDPGLGLRLIYFSYDVKMKEKGDIPEGYSVSREKKERFSLILESASTNQTSMYLCASSLPWSGGAGNTIYFGEGSWLTVV.